Following are 20 T cell receptor beta chains from one sample sequenced in a study of spatial heterogeneity in lung cancer. Time point specified: sample taken at primary tumor resection. No cells were sorted before sequencing. The whole RNA sequenced was extracted from tumor, nontumor lung or frozen PBMC. TCRdb called the 5' RACE reads again in MiXCR, with one record for every CDR3 protein. The data hold roughly 700 distinct CDR3 sequences, with 45% to 60% observed a single time. Sequencing was performed on PBMCs, taken at surgery. Every receptor here comes from a male donor with early-stage non-small cell lung cancer.

A remark on this clonotype: This beta chain was picked up by a library intended for alpha chains and is off target, so its count carries little meaning. The chain has TRBV29-1 and TRBJ2-1, with a weak D call TRBD2 (6 bases). CDR1 and CDR2 from the germline V gene are SQVTM and ANQGSEA. The CDR3 spans 15 residues. V dropped 4 bases and J dropped 0 bases, with 13 bases sitting between them. The CDR3 sequence: CSVAGAESSYNEQFF. Here the CDR3 DNA reads TGCAGCGTTGCGGGAGCGGAGAGCTCCTACAATGAGCAGTTCTTC.

Notes on this clonotype: Found in a library prepared for alpha chains, this beta chain is an off-target read, and its abundance has little meaning. The chain is built from TRBV14 and TRBJ2-1; possibly TRBD2 for D (6 bases). The length of the CDR3 is 17 residues. From germline, CDR1 is SGHDN and CDR2 FVKESK. Trimming removed 4 bases from V and 10 bases from J, with 26 bases in between. In DNA, the CDR3 is TGTGCCAGCAGCCCCTGGGGGGTGCGGCCAAGCTCAGGAGAGCAGTTCTTC. It translates to CASSPWGVRPSSGEQFF.

This clonotype is labeled large (0.1 to 1%). For a library built for alpha chains, this beta chain is a stray read; little rests on its size. V and J are TRBV28 and TRBJ2-3; the match to TRBD1 covers 7 bases. CDR1 and CDR2 (germline): MDHEN, SYDVKM. V gave up 2 bases and J gave up 2 bases; unmatched junction bases: 13. CDR3 size: 18 residues. The CDR3 region is CASSLDRVNGPATDTQYF. The DNA for the CDR3 is TGTGCCAGCAGTTTAGACAGGGTGAATGGTCCTGCCACAGATACGCAGTATTTT.

By share, this clonotype counts as hyperexpanded. In a library made to pick up alpha chains, this beta chain is a stray read with a size that means little. This rearrangement joins TRBV2 to TRBJ2-1; D remains ambiguous. Per germline, CDR1 SNHLY and CDR2 FYNNEI. The V and J ends lost 3 bases and 2 bases respectively, with 11 bases between them. The CDR3 is made up of 15 amino acids. The CDR3 spells CASSEGLHAYNEQFF. CDR3 nucleotide sequence: TGTGCCAGCAGTGAGGGTCTACACGCCTACAATGAGCAGTTCTTC.

Details on this clonotype: This beta chain turned up in a library designed for alpha chains; as an off-target read, its abundance says little. This CDR3 is CASSFRDRGLQETQYF. CDR3 DNA: TGTGCCAGCAGCTTCCGGGACAGGGGGCTCCAAGAGACCCAGTACTTC. This chain uses TRBV13 with TRBJ2-5; the match to TRBD1 covers 12 bases. The CDR3 length is 16 residues. V was clipped by 3 bases and J by 1 base; unmatched bases: 3. Germline V lookup: CDR1 PRHDT, CDR2 FYEKMQ (reference sequence).

This clonotype was recorded a few times. The size of this beta chain means little, since it is a stray read in a library made for alpha chains. V and J are TRBV20-1 and TRBJ2-3; D gene unclear. V lost 0 bases to trimming and J lost 8 bases, with 15 bases between them. The V gene's germline CDR1 is DFQATT and CDR2 SNEGSKA (reference sequence). The CDR3 is 14 amino acids. The CDR3 spells CSARDGSPRGTQYF. The CDR3 DNA reads TGCAGTGCTAGAGATGGGTCCCCGCGCGGTACGCAGTATTTT.

Details on this clonotype: This beta chain is an off-target read within a library intended for alpha chains, so its frequency means little. The CDR3 DNA sequence: TGTGCCAGCAGCTTGAAGTCTCAGGGGACCGGGGAGCTGTTTTTT. Amino acids: CASSLKSQGTGELFF. V gene TRBV5-4 combines with J gene TRBJ2-2; D might be TRBD1 (6 bases). Germline values: CDR1 SGHNT, CDR2 YYREEE (reference sequence). The CDR3 is made up of 15 amino acids. V lost 1 base and J 5 bases, leaving 12 bases between the germline ends.

Notes on this clonotype: The size of this beta chain means little, since it is a stray read in a library made for alpha chains. The chain has TRBV20-1 and TRBJ1-2; the D gene is possibly TRBD1 (5 bases). The CDR3 extends over 13 amino acids. Germline CDR1 DFQATT, CDR2 SNEGSKA (reference sequence). V was trimmed by 5 bases and J by 4 bases, leaving 14 bases between them. DNA for the CDR3: TGCAGTGCTGCACCGGGGGTAGGCTATGGCTACACCTTC. Residues: CSAAPGVGYGYTF.

Regarding this clonotype: This beta chain appears as a stray read in a library generated for alpha chains; its size is not informative. The rearrangement joins TRBV20-1 to TRBJ2-1; no clear D. CDR3 size: 11 residues. V was shortened by 5 bases and J by 1 base, with 3 bases between the two germline ends. Germline loops: CDR1 DFQATT, CDR2 SNEGSKA (reference sequence). CDR3: CSALSYNEQFF. CDR3 nucleotides: TGCAGTGCTTTGTCCTACAATGAGCAGTTCTTC.

About this clonotype: The size of this beta chain means little, since it is a stray read in a library made for alpha chains. In DNA, the CDR3 is TGCGCCAGCAGCCAAGAATGGAGTAGCGGGGGCCTAGCGGGCGACCTGACCCAGTACTTC. Translation gives CASSQEWSSGGLAGDLTQYF. The rearrangement uses TRBV4-3 and TRBJ2-5; the match to TRBD2 covers 9 bases. This CDR3 has 20 amino acids. Germline CDR1 is LGHNA and CDR2 is YSLEER. V lost 0 bases, J lost 7 bases, and 21 bases stayed unmatched.

Regarding this clonotype: The library was prepared for alpha chains; this beta chain is a stray read, so its frequency means little. The rearrangement joins TRBV28 to TRBJ2-7; D is uncertain. Looked up from germline, CDR1 is MDHEN and CDR2 is SYDVKM. With 1 base removed from V and 3 bases from J, the gap between germline ends came to 10 bases. The CDR3 totals 14 residues. CDR3 sequence (DNA): TGTGCCAGCAGTTTATCCGGCTATGGCTACGAGCAGTACTTC. Protein: CASSLSGYGYEQYF.

Note on this clonotype: This beta chain is a stray sequence in a library constructed for alpha chains; its clone size is not meaningful. The chain recombines TRBV3-1 with TRBJ1-2; 7 bases align to TRBD1. The CDR3 consists of 15 residues. V trimming: 4 bases; J trimming: 8 bases; junction bases outside the gene matches: 13. The germline V gene has CDR1 LGHDT and CDR2 YNNKEL (reference sequence). The CDR3 nucleotides are TGTGCCAGCAGCCCTTGGGGGCAGGGGGAGAGCGGCTACACCTTC. Translating gives CASSPWGQGESGYTF.

This clonotype showed up just a few times. This beta chain slipped into a library made for alpha chains as a stray read, so its size is not meaningful. The J gene is TRBJ1-4, the V gene TRBV3-1, with 9 nucleotides matching TRBD1. The CDR3 totals 17 residues. V lost 4 bases and J lost 8; bases outside the gene matches: 14. Germline V lookup: CDR1 LGHDT, CDR2 YNNKEL (reference sequence). The DNA for the CDR3 is TGTGCCAGCAGCCCTCTTGGGGGCCGGGACAGGGACGAAAAACTGTTTTTT. Translated: CASSPLGGRDRDEKLFF.

Note on this clonotype: A library prepared for alpha chains yielded this beta chain as an off-target read; its size is of little meaning. The chain links TRBV20-1 to TRBJ2-1; D possibly uses TRBD1 or TRBD2 (5 bases each). The CDR3 consists of 14 residues. Germline V gives CDR1 DFQATT, CDR2 SNEGSKA (reference sequence). Between the trimmed V and J ends, which lost 1 base and 7 bases, there was a span of 14 bases. CDR3 residues: CSARVRGAGNEQFF. The CDR3 DNA reads TGCAGTGCTAGAGTTCGAGGGGCCGGGAATGAGCAGTTCTTC.

This clonotype showed up just a few times. The library was prepared for alpha chains; this beta chain is a stray read, so its frequency means little. The CDR3 nucleotides read TGTGCCAGCAGCCAATTTAACTATGGCTACACCTTC. Its protein is CASSQFNYGYTF. This sequence joins TRBV14 and TRBJ1-2; D gene uncertain. Trimming took 2 bases from V and 1 from J, leaving 2 bases between them. Looked up from germline, CDR1 is SGHDN and CDR2 is FVKESK. There are 12 residues in the CDR3.

This clonotype showed up just once. This beta chain slipped into a library made for alpha chains as a stray read, so its size is not meaningful. This chain connects TRBV19 to TRBJ1-2, with TRBD1 as a possible D gene (5 bases). V was cut by 4 bases and J by 5 bases, with 14 bases left in between. The CDR3 covers 14 residues. The germline V gene encodes CDR1 LNHDA and CDR2 SQIVND (reference sequence). CDR3 nucleotides: TGTGCCAGTAGTAGCGGGACGGGACTGTATGGCTACACCTTC. Protein sequence: CASSSGTGLYGYTF. The complete variable domain, with remaining parts taken from reference TRBV19 and TRBJ1-2, reads DGGITQSPKYLFRKEGQNVTLSCEQNLNHDAMYWYRQDPGQGLRLIYYSQIVNDFQKGDIAEGYSVSREKKESFPLTVTSAQKNPTAFYLCASSSGTGLYGYTFGSGTRLTVV.

Comments on this clonotype: For a library built for alpha chains, this beta chain is a stray read; little rests on its size. V and J are TRBV3-1 and TRBJ2-1; 12 bases agree with TRBD2. Trimming took 4 bases from V and 7 from J; bases not matched to a gene: 8. The CDR3 sequence is 16 residues long. Germline-derived CDR1 and CDR2 are LGHDT and YNNKEL (reference sequence). The CDR3 DNA follows: TGTGCCAGCAGCCTATTACGGACTAGCGGGGTAAATGAGCAGTTCTTC. Amino acids: CASSLLRTSGVNEQFF.

Worth noting for this clonotype: This beta chain is an off-target read within a library intended for alpha chains, so its frequency means little. The V and J genes are TRBV29-1 and TRBJ2-3; maybe TRBD1 (6 bases). V was pared by 1 base and J by 0 bases, with 8 bases between. The CDR3 has 14 amino acids. Germline V gives CDR1 SQVTM, CDR2 ANQGSEA. The CDR3 DNA sequence: TGCAGCGTTGAAGGGACAGCTAGCACAGATACGCAGTATTTT. Its translation: CSVEGTASTDTQYF.

Note on this clonotype: A library prepared for alpha chains yielded this beta chain as an off-target read; its size is of little meaning. The chain links TRBV7-3 to TRBJ2-2; TRBD2 aligns across 7 bases. CDR3 size: 13 residues. Germline lookup yields CDR1 SGHTA and CDR2 FQGTGA. V trimming: 2 bases; J trimming: 8 bases; junction bases outside the gene matches: 2. Here the CDR3 reads CASSLRLAGELFF. The CDR3 nucleotides read TGTGCCAGCAGCTTACGACTAGCAGGGGAGCTGTTTTTT.

As to this clonotype: A library made for alpha chains picked up this beta chain off target, so its size means little. The J gene is TRBJ2-5, the V gene TRBV6-1, with 7 nucleotides matching TRBD2. Germline CDR1 is MNHNS and CDR2 is SASEGT. This CDR3 contains 16 residues. Unmatched junction bases numbered 15, after V lost 7 bases and J lost 4 bases. In DNA, the CDR3 is TGTGCCAGCAAAGCCTCCGAGGGAGGGAGAGCAGAGACCCAGTACTTC. This codes for CASKASEGGRAETQYF.